These 25 T cell receptor beta chains came from one sample sequenced in a study of TIL therapy for anti-PD-1-resistant metastatic lung cancer. The libraries were made with immunoSEQ v3. Sequencing used immunoSEQ multiplex PCR; TCRdb keeps in-frame clones, though not all of them. Found here are about 36,000 clones, around 70% of them singletons; the top ten hold roughly 6.1%. Time point defined: pre-treatment sample, taken before nivolumab and TIL therapy. Material: blood, obtained at baseline. The source is a person aged 25-79 years with non-small cell lung cancer.

The genes are TRBV5-1 and TRBJ2-7; TRBD2 matches at 13 bases. The CDR3 consists of 16 residues. V was pared by 4 bases and J by 2 bases, with 6 bases of the junction left unmatched. CDR1 is SGHRS and CDR2 is YFSETQ in the germline V gene. CDR3 sequence (DNA): TGCGCCAGCAGCCTCGGGACTAGCGGGGACACCTACGAGCAGTACTTC. This translates into CASSLGTSGDTYEQYF.

V is TRBV7-9 and J is TRBJ2-7, with D perhaps TRBD1 or TRBD2 (5 bases each). The germline gives CDR1 SEHNR, CDR2 FQNEAQ (reference sequence). The V end was cut by 5 bases, the J end by 5 bases, with 13 bases between. The CDR3 spans 13 residues. The CDR3 nucleotides are TGTGCCAGCAGCCCCAATTGGGGGAACGAGCAGTACTTC. Its protein product is CASSPNWGNEQYF.

This clone has a handful of counts. V gene TRBV28 combines with J gene TRBJ1-5; perhaps TRBD1 as D (6 bases). This CDR3 is built from 16 residues. Between the trimmed V and J ends, which lost 2 bases and 3 bases, there was a span of 14 bases. Germline CDR1 MDHEN, CDR2 SYDVKM. The CDR3 nucleotides read TGTGCCAGCAGTTTACCTTCGCAGGGGATCAATCAGCCCCAGCATTTT. Amino acid sequence: CASSLPSQGINQPQHF.

This chain links TRBV5-6 with TRBJ2-2; 7 bases align to TRBD2. CDR1 is SGHDT, CDR2 YYEEEE, per germline. CDR3 length: 18 amino acids. J gave up 5 bases and V 5 bases, and 18 bases lay outside the gene matches. The CDR3 protein is CASRLSHPGGAGTGELFF. CDR3 bases: TGTGCCAGCAGGTTGTCACATCCCGGTGGAGCGGGGACCGGGGAGCTGTTTTTT.

CDR3 bases: TGCGCCAGCAGCCAAGATTCCCAGGGGGCAGGGGATACGCAGTATTTT. Its translation: CASSQDSQGAGDTQYF. This chain joins TRBV4-3 and TRBJ2-3, with 8 positions matching TRBD1. The CDR3 is made up of 16 amino acids. J was trimmed by 6 bases and V by 0 bases; bases with no gene match: 8. The germline CDR1 and CDR2 sequences are LGHNA and YSLEER.

The CDR3 reads CASSLQGRGEQYF. CDR3 nucleotides: TGTGCCAGCAGCTTACAGGGACGAGGGGAGCAGTACTTC. The chain combines TRBV28 with TRBJ2-7; TRBD1 is a possible D gene (6 bases). V lost 6 bases to trimming and J lost 7 bases, with 16 bases between them. The CDR3 is 13 residues long. CDR1 and CDR2 from the germline V gene are MDHEN and SYDVKM.

This clone was seen a single time. The V call is TRBV4-2, the J call TRBJ2-5; D unclear. The V gene lost 4 bases and the J gene lost 2 bases, with 17 bases spanning the gap. Germline-derived CDR1 and CDR2 are LGHNA and YNFKEQ. CDR3 length: 16 amino acids. The CDR3 DNA reads as TGTGCCAGCAGCCGCGGCTGGGCTAGGGAACAAGAGACCCAGTACTTC. It is translated as CASSRGWAREQETQYF.

The rearrangement links TRBV7-9 to TRBJ2-7; no clear D gene. V was shortened by 4 bases and J by 7 bases, with 11 bases between the two germline ends. The CDR3 is 12 amino acids. Germline CDR1 and CDR2: SEHNR and FQNEAQ (reference sequence). CDR3 sequence (DNA): TGTGCCAGCAGCTGGTCGACGGAGGAGCAGTACTTC. Its translation is CASSWSTEEQYF.

The chain links TRBV29-1 to TRBJ2-1, with 9 positions matching TRBD1. This CDR3 spans 14 amino acids. V shed 7 bases and J 2 bases; nucleotides not matched to a gene: 6. Germline V CDR1 and CDR2: SQVTM, ANQGSEA. For the CDR3, the DNA is TGCAGCGCCGACAGGGGGGAAACCTACAATGAGCAGTTCTTC. Protein: CSADRGETYNEQFF.

The V gene is TRBV14, the J gene TRBJ1-1, with D uncertain. The V end was cut by 1 base, the J end by 0 bases, with 9 bases between. The CDR3 is made up of 15 amino acids. Germline V CDR1 and CDR2: SGHDN, FVKESK. The CDR3 here is CASSQVRLVNTEAFF. CDR3 bases: TGTGCCAGCAGCCAAGTAAGGTTGGTGAACACTGAAGCTTTCTTT.

The chain uses TRBV6-5 and TRBJ1-2; D may be TRBD1 (5 bases). The germline V gene encodes CDR1 MNHEY and CDR2 SVGAGI. The CDR3 length is 14 residues. The ends were cut back, 4 bases at V and 8 bases at J, with 17 bases in the middle. CDR3 region: CASSFQGGGMGYTF. In DNA, the CDR3 is TGTGCCAGCAGTTTTCAGGGAGGAGGGATGGGCTACACCTTC.

The V call is TRBV12-2, the J call TRBJ2-1. TRBV12-2 is a documented pseudogene. The CDR3 is made up of 17 amino acids. The CDR3 spells CASRLALPAGQYNEQFF. The DNA of the CDR3 is TGTGCAAGTCGCTTAGCCCTCCCCGCGGGACAATACAATGAGCAGTTCTTC.

This chain uses TRBV5-4 with TRBJ2-1; TRBD2 matches 9 bases. V lost 0 bases and J lost 7; bases outside the gene matches: 11. Germline CDR1 and CDR2: SGHNT and YYREEE (reference sequence). This CDR3 has 17 amino acids. The CDR3 DNA reads TGTGCCAGCAGCTTGGAGGATAGCGGGAGAGGTATAAATGAGCAGTTCTTC. Its translation: CASSLEDSGRGINEQFF. Drawing the rest from reference TRBV5-4 and TRBJ2-1, the complete variable domain is ETGVTQSPTHLIKTRGQQVTLRCSSQSGHNTVSWYQQALGQGPQFIFQYYREEENGRGNFPPRFSGLQFPNYSSELNVNALELDDSALYLCASSLEDSGRGINEQFFGPGTRLTVL.

This clone turned up a few times. The V call is TRBV5-1, the J call TRBJ1-1; a possible D gene is TRBD1 (5 bases). From germline, CDR1 is SGHRS and CDR2 YFSETQ. V lost 8 bases and J 2 bases, leaving 19 bases between the germline ends. CDR3 length equals 15 residues. The CDR3 loop is CASRPQGAPNTEAFF. CDR3 coding DNA: TGCGCCAGTCGACCCCAAGGGGCGCCTAACACTGAAGCTTTCTTT.

This clone was counted a few times. The genes are TRBV18 and TRBJ1-1; 9 bases align to TRBD1. CDR1 and CDR2 (germline): KGHSH, LQKENI. The CDR3 extends over 13 amino acids. V was clipped by 5 bases and J by 6 bases; unmatched bases: 4. The CDR3 sequence is CASSYGQGPEAFF. Here the CDR3 DNA reads TGTGCCAGCTCATACGGACAGGGGCCTGAAGCTTTCTTT. The whole variable domain, filled in from reference TRBV18 and TRBJ1-1, reads NAGVMQNPRHLVRRRGQEARLRCSPMKGHSHVYWYRQLPEEGLKFMVYLQKENIIDESGMPKERFSAEFPKEGPSILRIQQVVRGDSAAYFCASSYGQGPEAFFGQGTRLTVV.

This clone was seen once. The rearrangement uses TRBV19 and TRBJ1-1; D remains unclear. This CDR3 has 13 residues. Germline V gene sequence: CDR1 LNHDA, CDR2 SQIVND (reference sequence). V shed 5 bases and J shed 1 base, with 8 bases lying between them. CDR3: CASSAGPNTEAFF. CDR3 sequence (DNA): TGTGCCAGTAGTGCCGGACCGAACACTGAAGCTTTCTTT. The full variable domain, with the rest looked up from reference TRBV19 and TRBJ1-1, is DGGITQSPKYLFRKEGQNVTLSCEQNLNHDAMYWYRQDPGQGLRLIYYSQIVNDFQKGDIAEGYSVSREKKESFPLTVTSAQKNPTAFYLCASSAGPNTEAFFGQGTRLTVV.

The table lists this clone with a few counts. The J gene is TRBJ1-1, the V gene TRBV7-3; 10 nucleotides agree with TRBD1. In germline, CDR1 is SGHTA, CDR2 FQGTGA. This CDR3 comprises 16 residues. After removal of 3 bases from V and 3 bases from J, the junction contained 7 bases not matched to a gene. The CDR3 here is CASSLGRDRGDTEAFF. CDR3 DNA: TGTGCCAGCAGCTTGGGCCGGGACAGGGGAGACACTGAAGCTTTCTTT.

This chain connects TRBV28 to TRBJ1-5; D ambiguous. CDR1 MDHEN and CDR2 SYDVKM come from the germline V gene. V lost 3 bases and J lost 3, with 3 bases in between. The CDR3 totals 12 residues. CDR3 in DNA: TGTGCCAGCAGTTTCTCCAATCAGCCCCAGCATTTT. This codes for CASSFSNQPQHF.

The chain recombines TRBV6-1 with TRBJ2-7; 7 bases are a match to TRBD1. CDR1 is MNHNS, CDR2 SASEGT, per germline. There are 13 residues in the CDR3. Trimming removed 10 bases from V and 7 bases from J; junction bases left unmatched: 13. The CDR3 nucleotides read TGTGCCATCAGCCAAGGGGGCGAGGGGGAGCAGTACTTC. Its translation is CAISQGGEGEQYF.

The chain uses TRBV19 and TRBJ2-7; tentative D call: TRBD1 (6 bases). The CDR3 is 13 residues long. CDR1 is LNHDA, CDR2 SQIVND, per germline (reference sequence). V was shortened by 1 base and J by 3 bases, with 7 bases between the two germline ends. This CDR3 is CASSIGRGYEQYF. The CDR3, as DNA: TGTGCCAGTAGTATAGGCAGGGGCTACGAGCAGTACTTC.

The genes are TRBV7-9 and TRBJ1-6, with no clear D. V gave up 7 bases and J gave up 7 bases, with 11 bases separating them. The CDR3 sequence is 13 residues long. Per the germline V gene, CDR1 is SEHNR and CDR2 is FQNEAQ (reference sequence). CDR3 nucleotides: TGTGCCAGCAACCTAAATGAGAATTCACCCCTCCACTTT. As protein: CASNLNENSPLHF.

J is TRBJ2-7 and V is TRBV6-5; possibly TRBD1 for D (6 bases). Germline V gene data show CDR1 as MNHEY and CDR2 as SVGAGI. The CDR3 length is 15 residues. V was cut by 5 bases and J by 6 bases, with 20 bases left in between. CDR3 coding DNA: TGTGCCAGCAGTATACAGGGTGGGGGCCCGGGCGAGCAGTACTTC. Its translation is CASSIQGGGPGEQYF.

The V and J genes are TRBV18 and TRBJ1-5, with a possible D match to TRBD1 (5 bases). Trimming took off 3 bases at V and 7 bases at J, with 10 bases between the two ends. The CDR3 is 13 residues long. The germline gives CDR1 KGHSH, CDR2 LQKENI. The CDR3 coding sequence is TGTGCCAGCTCACCGGGGCGCGAACAGCCCCAGCATTTT. Translation: CASSPGREQPQHF.

The chain is built from TRBV28 and TRBJ2-5; 8 nucleotides line up with TRBD2. The J segment lost 2 bases and the V segment lost 8 bases, leaving 7 bases of the junction unmatched. From germline, CDR1 is MDHEN and CDR2 SYDVKM. This CDR3 is built from 14 residues. CDR3 amino acids: CASASGRFQETQYF. CDR3 DNA: TGTGCCAGCGCTAGCGGGCGGTTTCAAGAGACCCAGTACTTC.

The rearrangement joins TRBV4-2 to TRBJ2-7; tentatively, D is TRBD1 or TRBD2 (5 bases each). Germline V gene data show CDR1 as LGHNA and CDR2 as YNFKEQ. This CDR3 is 15 amino acids long. With 5 bases removed from V and 1 base from J, the gap between germline ends came to 15 bases. The CDR3 region is CASSSGTGRSYEQYF. CDR3 DNA: TGTGCCAGCAGCTCGGGGACCGGCCGGTCCTACGAGCAGTACTTC.